A selection of T cell receptor beta chains follows, all from one sample in a study of T cell responses to AZD1222 COVID-19 vaccine. Produced via immunoSEQ multiplex PCR; TCRdb's table is partial and in-frame only. The table lists approximately 120,000 clones, approximately 85% of them singletons. Sequencing was performed on peripheral blood, taken on day 0 of MenACWY control vaccination. The receptors stem from an adult in good health. Each CDR3 is given with its conserved first and last residue. A D gene is named only where the DNA matches it firmly. A clone size is listed for some rows: how often the clone was seen (once, few, many), or a class if it is expanded.

>TRBD1|-|TRBV7-8|TRBJ2-1
CASRLRDRDNEQFF
TGTGCCAGCAGACTCCGGGACAGGGACAATGAGCAGTTCTTC
>-|-|TRBV11-1|TRBJ2-3
CASSLNGLWDTQYF
TGTGCCAGCAGCTTAAACGGCCTTTGGGATACGCAGTATTTT
>TRBD1|-|TRBV7-3|TRBJ2-2
CASSQGQGRPGELFF
TGTGCCAGCAGCCAGGGACAGGGACGCCCCGGGGAGCTGTTTTTT
>TRBD1|-|TRBV24-1|TRBJ2-3
CATSDLTGGITDTQYF
TGTGCCACCAGTGATTTGACAGGGGGAATTACAGATACGCAGTATTTT
>TRBD1|-|TRBV10-3|TRBJ2-1
CAISESGQGDGEQFF
TGTGCCATCAGTGAGTCGGGACAGGGGGACGGCGAGCAGTTCTTC
>-|-|TRBV6-1|TRBJ2-7
CASSEGGYEQYF
TGTGCCAGCAGTGAAGGCGGCTACGAGCAGTACTTC
>-|few|TRBV2|TRBJ1-2
CASSSGATYSNYGYTF
TGTGCCAGCAGTTCAGGCGCGACATATTCTAACTATGGCTACACCTTC
>-|-|TRBV4-1|TRBJ2-7
CASSSFFGVVAYEQYF
TGCGCCAGCAGCTCCTTTTTCGGGGTGGTTGCCTACGAGCAGTACTTC
>TRBD1|-|TRBV6-1|TRBJ1-6
CASSESFGTGFPLHF
TGTGCCAGCAGTGAATCATTCGGGACAGGGTTTCCCCTCCACTTT
>TRBD1|-|TRBV2|TRBJ1-4
CASRDRAIEKLFF
TGTGCCAGCAGAGACAGGGCGATCGAAAAACTGTTTTTT
>-|-|TRBV27|TRBJ2-3
CASSLLAGTTDTQYF
TGTGCCAGCAGTTTATTGGCAGGGACCACAGATACGCAGTATTTT
>-|-|TRBV28|TRBJ2-7
CASSLGITYEQYF
TGTGCCAGCAGTTTAGGTATCACCTACGAGCAGTACTTC
>-|-|TRBV5-4|TRBJ1-1
CASSWGGDTEAFF
TGTGCCAGCAGCTGGGGGGGGGACACTGAAGCTTTCTTT
>-|-|TRBV7-9|TRBJ1-3
CASNFMQGPGNTIYF
TGTGCCAGCAATTTTATGCAGGGACCTGGAAACACCATATATTTT
>TRBD1|-|TRBV28|TRBJ1-5
CASSGTGHQPQHF
TGTGCCAGCTCCGGGACAGGGCACCAGCCCCAGCATTTT
>-|-|TRBV21-1|TRBJ2-2
CASSRDPVSSGGRTGELFF
TGTGCCAGCAGCAGAGACCCCGTTTCTAGCGGGGGTAGAACCGGGGAGCTGTTTTTT
>TRBD2|once|TRBV3-1/TRBV3-2|TRBJ2-7
CASSQGTRQYF
TGTGCCAGCAGCCAAGGGACTAGGCAGTACTTC
>-|once|TRBV19|TRBJ1-2
CASSIDGQSSYGYTF
TGTGCCAGTAGTATAGATGGACAGTCTTCCTATGGCTACACCTTC
>-|-|TRBV7-3|TRBJ1-2
CASSLRGADHLVGYTF
TGTGCCAGCAGCTTAAGGGGGGCGGACCACCTTGTTGGCTACACCTTC
>-|-|TRBV19|TRBJ1-2
CASSTSGDYGYTF
TGTGCCAGTAGTACCAGTGGTGACTATGGCTACACCTTC
>-|-|TRBV28|TRBJ1-2
CASSSGGGTNYGYTF
TGTGCCAGCAGTTCGGGTGGCGGAACAAACTATGGCTACACCTTC
>-|-|TRBV6-2/TRBV6-3|TRBJ2-7
CASSYPTGSYEQYF
TGTGCCAGCAGTTACCCCACAGGGTCCTACGAGCAGTACTTC
>-|-|TRBV2|TRBJ1-4
CASIGEFEKLFF
TGTGCCAGCATTGGGGAGTTCGAAAAACTGTTTTTT
>-|few|TRBV7-9|TRBJ1-3
CASTPRTVGNTIYF
TGTGCCAGCACCCCCCGTACAGTTGGAAACACCATATATTTT
>-|-|TRBV4-1|TRBJ1-2
CASSQVRGFGHGYTF
TGCGCCAGCAGCCAAGTTCGGGGTTTTGGGCACGGCTACACCTTC
>-|-|TRBV28|TRBJ2-7
CASSGRPRLEQYF
TGTGCCAGCAGCGGTCGGCCGAGGTTGGAGCAGTACTTC
>-|-|TRBV11-3|TRBJ1-6
CASSLGGNSPLHF
TGTGCCAGCAGCTTAGGGGGGAATTCACCCCTCCACTTT
>-|few|TRBV7-2|TRBJ1-3
CASSLANEGPGNTIYF
TGTGCCAGCAGCTTAGCGAACGAGGGTCCTGGAAACACCATATATTTT
>-|-|TRBV19|TRBJ2-7
CASSPSNYEQYF
TGTGCCAGTAGTCCCAGCAACTACGAGCAGTACTTC